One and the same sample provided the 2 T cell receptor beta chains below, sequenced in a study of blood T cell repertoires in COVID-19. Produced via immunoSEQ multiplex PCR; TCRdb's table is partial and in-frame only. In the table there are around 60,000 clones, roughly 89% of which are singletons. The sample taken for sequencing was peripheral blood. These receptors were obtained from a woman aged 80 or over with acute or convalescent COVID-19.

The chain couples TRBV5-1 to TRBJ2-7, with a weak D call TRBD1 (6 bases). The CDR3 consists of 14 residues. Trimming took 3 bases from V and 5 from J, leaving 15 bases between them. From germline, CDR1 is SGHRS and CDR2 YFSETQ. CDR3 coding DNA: TGCGCCAGCAGCTCTCGGACAGTCTTCGACGAGCAGTACTTC. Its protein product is CASSSRTVFDEQYF.

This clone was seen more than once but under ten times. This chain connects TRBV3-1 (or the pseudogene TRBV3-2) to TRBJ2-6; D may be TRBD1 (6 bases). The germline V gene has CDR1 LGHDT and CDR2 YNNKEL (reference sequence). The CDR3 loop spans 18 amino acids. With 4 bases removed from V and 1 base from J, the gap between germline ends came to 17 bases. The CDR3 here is CASSPPRTALSGANVLTF. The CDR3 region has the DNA TGTGCCAGCAGCCCGCCCCGGACAGCTTTATCTGGGGCCAACGTCCTGACTTTC.